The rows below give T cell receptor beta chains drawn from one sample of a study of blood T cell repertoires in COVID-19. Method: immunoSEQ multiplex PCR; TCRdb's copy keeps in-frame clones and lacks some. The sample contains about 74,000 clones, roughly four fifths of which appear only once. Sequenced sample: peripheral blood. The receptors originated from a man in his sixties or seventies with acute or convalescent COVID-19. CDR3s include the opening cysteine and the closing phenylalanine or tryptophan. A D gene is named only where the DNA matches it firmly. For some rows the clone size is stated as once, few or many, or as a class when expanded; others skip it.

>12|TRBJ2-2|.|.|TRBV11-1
TGTGCCAGCACGGCGAACACCGGGGAGCTGTTTTTT
CASTANTGELFF
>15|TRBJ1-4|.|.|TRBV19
TGTGCCAGTAGATCCCGCGGGGGGACTAATGAAAAACTGTTTTTT
CASRSRGGTNEKLFF
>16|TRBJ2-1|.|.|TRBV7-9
TGTGCCAGCAGCGATCGGGACTCAGGAGGTGGCAATGAGCAGTTCTTC
CASSDRDSGGGNEQFF
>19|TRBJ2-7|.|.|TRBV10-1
TGCGCCAGCAGCGACCTAAAAGGACAGCTTTCCAGTTCTTCTTACGAGCAGTACTTC
CASSDLKGQLSSSSYEQYF
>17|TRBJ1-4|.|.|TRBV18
TGTGCCAGCTCACCAACAGGAGGGGCGGCAACTAATGAAAAACTGTTTTTT
CASSPTGGAATNEKLFF
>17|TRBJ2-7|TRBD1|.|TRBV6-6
TGTGCCAGCAGTCAACTCCGGGACAGGGCTTTCCCTTACGAGCAGTACTTC
CASSQLRDRAFPYEQYF
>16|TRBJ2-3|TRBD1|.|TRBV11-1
TGTGCCAGCAGCTCTACAGGGGATCTCCGCACAGATACGCAGTATTTT
CASSSTGDLRTDTQYF
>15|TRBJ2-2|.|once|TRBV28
TGTGCCAGCAGTCCGCGGGACTTTTCTAAGGGGGAGCTGTTTTTT
CASSPRDFSKGELFF
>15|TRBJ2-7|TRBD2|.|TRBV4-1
TGCGCCAGCAGCCCAGGGACTAGCGGGCCCTACGAGCAGTACTTC
CASSPGTSGPYEQYF
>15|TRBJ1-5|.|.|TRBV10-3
TGTGCCATCAGTGAAGGGGGGGGCGGAGGTCAGCCCCAGCATTTT
CAISEGGGGGQPQHF
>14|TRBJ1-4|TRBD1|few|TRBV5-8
TGTGCCAGCAGCTTGGGACAGGGGCATGAAAAACTGTTTTTT
CASSLGQGHEKLFF
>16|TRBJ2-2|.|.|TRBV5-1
TGCGCCAGCAGCTTGGCCGGACAGTCAAACACCGGGGAGCTGTTTTTT
CASSLAGQSNTGELFF
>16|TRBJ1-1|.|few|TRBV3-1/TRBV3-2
TGTGCCAGCAGCCAAACGGGGGGAGGGGGAAGAACTGAAGCTTTCTTT
CASSQTGGGGRTEAFF
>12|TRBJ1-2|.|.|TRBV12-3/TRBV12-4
TGTGCCAGCAAAACAGGGATATACGGCTACACCTTC
CASKTGIYGYTF
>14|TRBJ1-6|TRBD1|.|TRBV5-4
TGTGCCAGCAGCCCGGGACAGTATAATTCACCCCTCCACTTT
CASSPGQYNSPLHF
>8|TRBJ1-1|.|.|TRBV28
TGTGCCACCGGGTTAGCTTTCTTT
CATGLAFF
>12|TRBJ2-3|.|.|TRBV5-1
TGCGCCAGCGGGAGTGACGCAGATACGCAGTATTTT
CASGSDADTQYF
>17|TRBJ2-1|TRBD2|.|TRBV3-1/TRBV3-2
TGTGCCAGCAGCCAAGAACCTAGCGGGAGCTCCTACAATGAGCAGTTCTTC
CASSQEPSGSSYNEQFF
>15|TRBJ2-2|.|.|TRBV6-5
TGTGCCAGCACCCCAGGCAGAGTTAGCACCGGGGAGCTGTTTTTT
CASTPGRVSTGELFF
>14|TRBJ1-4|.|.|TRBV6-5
TGTGCCAGCAGAGCCGGGCGCGGGGGTGAAAAACTGTTTTTT
CASRAGRGGEKLFF
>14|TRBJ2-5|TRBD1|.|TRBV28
TGTGCCAGCAGTTTGATCGGACAGGGTAGACCACGGTACTTC
CASSLIGQGRPRYF
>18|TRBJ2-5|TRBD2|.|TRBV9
TGTGCCAGCAGCAAACTAGCGGGGGGATTCACTCCCCAAGAGACCCAGTACTTC
CASSKLAGGFTPQETQYF
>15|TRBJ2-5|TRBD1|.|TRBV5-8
TGTGCCAGCAGCTTGGGCCGGACAGGGCAAGAGACCCAGTACTTC
CASSLGRTGQETQYF
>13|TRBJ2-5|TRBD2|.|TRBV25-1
TGTGCCAGCCCTGGGGGGGGGCAAGAGACCCAGTACTTC
CASPGGGQETQYF
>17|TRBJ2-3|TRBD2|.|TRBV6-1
TGTGCCAGCAGTGAAGCGAAGACGGGAGGACTCACAGATACGCAGTATTTT
CASSEAKTGGLTDTQYF
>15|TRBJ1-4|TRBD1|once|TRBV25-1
TGTGCCAGCAGTGATTTTGGGACAGGTGGTGAAAAACTGTTTTTT
CASSDFGTGGEKLFF
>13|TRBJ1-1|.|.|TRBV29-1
TGCAGCGTTCCCGGGCAGGGTGGCACTGAAGCTTTCTTT
CSVPGQGGTEAFF
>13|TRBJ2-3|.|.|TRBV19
TGTGCCAGTAGCGCGAGCGCCCCAGATACGCAGTATTTT
CASSASAPDTQYF
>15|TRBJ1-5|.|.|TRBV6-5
TGTGCCAGCACCCGACAACAGCCTCTCAATCAGCCCCAGCATTTT
CASTRQQPLNQPQHF
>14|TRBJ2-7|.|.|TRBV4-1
TGCGCCAGCAGCCAAGAATCCTCAGGCTACGAGCAGTACTTC
CASSQESSGYEQYF
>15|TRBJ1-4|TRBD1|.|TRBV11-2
TGTGCCAGCAGCTCCACACAGGGGGGGAGCGAAAAACTGTTTTTT
CASSSTQGGSEKLFF
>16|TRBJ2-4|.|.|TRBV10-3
TGTGCCATCAGTGACGGACAACCCAGGTCCAAAAACATTCAGTACTTC
CAISDGQPRSKNIQYF
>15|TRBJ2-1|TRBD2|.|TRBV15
TGTGCCACCAGCAGAGTGAGCGGGGCCGTCGATGAGCAGTTCTTC
CATSRVSGAVDEQFF
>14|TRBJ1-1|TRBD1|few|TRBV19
TGTGCCAGTAGTCCGGGACAGATTGGGGCTGAAGCTTTCTTT
CASSPGQIGAEAFF
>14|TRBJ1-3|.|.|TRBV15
TGTGCCACCAGCTTAGGGGGCTCTGGAAACACCATATATTTT
CATSLGGSGNTIYF
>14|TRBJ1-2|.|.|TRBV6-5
TGTGCCAGCAGTCACAACTGGGGCGTAGATGGCTACACCTTC
CASSHNWGVDGYTF
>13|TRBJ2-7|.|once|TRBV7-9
TGTGCCAGCAGCTTAGACGAGACCTACGAGCAGTACTTC
CASSLDETYEQYF
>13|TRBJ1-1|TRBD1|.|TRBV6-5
TGTGCCAGCAGTTACTGGACAGGAGAGTACCCTTTCTTT
CASSYWTGEYPFF
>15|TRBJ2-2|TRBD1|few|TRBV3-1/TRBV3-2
TGTGCCAGCAGGCGGACAGGGGAGAACACCGGGGAGCTGTTTTTT
CASRRTGENTGELFF
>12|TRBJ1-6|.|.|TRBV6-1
TGTGCCAGCAGTGAACCGCCCGGTCCCCTCCACTTT
CASSEPPGPLHF
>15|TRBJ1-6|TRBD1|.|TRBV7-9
TGTGCCAGCAGCTTGGGACAGGGGGCGAGATCACCCCTCCACTTT
CASSLGQGARSPLHF